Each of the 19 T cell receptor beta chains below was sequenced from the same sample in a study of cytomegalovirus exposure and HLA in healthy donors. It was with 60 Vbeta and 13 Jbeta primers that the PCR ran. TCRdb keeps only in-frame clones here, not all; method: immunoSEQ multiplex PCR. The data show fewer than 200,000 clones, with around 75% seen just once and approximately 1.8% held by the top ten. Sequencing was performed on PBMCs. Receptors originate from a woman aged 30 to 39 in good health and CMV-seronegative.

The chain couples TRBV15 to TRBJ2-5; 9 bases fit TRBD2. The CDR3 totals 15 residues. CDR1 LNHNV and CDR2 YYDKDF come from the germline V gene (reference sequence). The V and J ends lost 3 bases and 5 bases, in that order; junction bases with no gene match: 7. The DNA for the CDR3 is TGTGCCACCAGCAGGGCCCTAGCGGGGCGGGAGACCCAGTACTTC. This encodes CATSRALAGRETQYF.

The CDR3 coding sequence is TGTGCCAGCAGCCCGACTAGCGAAGGGGAGCTGTTTTTT. As protein: CASSPTSEGELFF. The rearrangement joins TRBV6-4 to TRBJ2-2, with 8 positions matching TRBD2. The CDR3 is 13 residues long. CDR1 and CDR2 (germline): MRHNA, SNTAGT. The V segment lost 6 bases and the J segment 8 bases; nucleotides outside the gene matches: 5.

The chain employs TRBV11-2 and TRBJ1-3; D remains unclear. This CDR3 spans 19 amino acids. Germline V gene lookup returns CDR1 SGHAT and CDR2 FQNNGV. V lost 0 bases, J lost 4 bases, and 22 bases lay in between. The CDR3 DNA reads TGTGCCAGCAGCTTAGATCCCTATCCCGGGGTATCTCCGGGAAACACCATATATTTT. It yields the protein CASSLDPYPGVSPGNTIYF.

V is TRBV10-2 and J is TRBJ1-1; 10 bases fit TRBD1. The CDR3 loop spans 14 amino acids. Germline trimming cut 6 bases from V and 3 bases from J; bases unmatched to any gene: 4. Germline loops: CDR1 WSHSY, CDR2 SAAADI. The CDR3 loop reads CASRGQGTYTEAFF. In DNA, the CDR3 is TGCGCCAGCAGGGGACAGGGGACCTACACTGAAGCTTTCTTT.

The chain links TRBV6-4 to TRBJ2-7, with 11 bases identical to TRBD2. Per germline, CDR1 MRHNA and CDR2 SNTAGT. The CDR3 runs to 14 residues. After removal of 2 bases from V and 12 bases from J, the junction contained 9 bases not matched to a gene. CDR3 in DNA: TGTGCCAGCAGTGACAACGGGAGTAGCGGGAGGGGGTACTTC. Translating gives CASSDNGSSGRGYF.

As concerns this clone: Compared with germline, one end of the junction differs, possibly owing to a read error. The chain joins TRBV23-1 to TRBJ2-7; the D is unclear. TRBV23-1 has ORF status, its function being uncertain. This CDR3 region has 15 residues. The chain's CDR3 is CASSQMAYSSYEQYF. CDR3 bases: TGCGCCAGCAGTCAAATGGCTTATAGCTCCTACGAGCAGTATTTC.

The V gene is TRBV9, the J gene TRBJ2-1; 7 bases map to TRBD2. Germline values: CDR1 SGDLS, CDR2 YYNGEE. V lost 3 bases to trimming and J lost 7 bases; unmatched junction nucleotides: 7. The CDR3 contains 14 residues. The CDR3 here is CASSGGGVWNEQFF. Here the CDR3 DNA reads TGTGCCAGCAGCGGGGGGGGTGTGTGGAATGAGCAGTTCTTC.

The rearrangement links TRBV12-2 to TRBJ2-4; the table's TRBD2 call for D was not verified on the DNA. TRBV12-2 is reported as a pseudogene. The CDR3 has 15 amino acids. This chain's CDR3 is CASRFWRGLKNIQYF. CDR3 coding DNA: TGTGCAAGTCGCTTTTGGCGGGGACTGAAGAACATTCAGTACTTC.

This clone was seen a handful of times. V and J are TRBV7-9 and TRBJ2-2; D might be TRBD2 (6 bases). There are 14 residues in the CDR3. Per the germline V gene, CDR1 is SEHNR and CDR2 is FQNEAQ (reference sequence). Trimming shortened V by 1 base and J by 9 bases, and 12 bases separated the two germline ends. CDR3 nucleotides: TGTGCCAGCAGCTTAGATTCGGGGGACCGGGAGCTGTTTTTT. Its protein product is CASSLDSGDRELFF.

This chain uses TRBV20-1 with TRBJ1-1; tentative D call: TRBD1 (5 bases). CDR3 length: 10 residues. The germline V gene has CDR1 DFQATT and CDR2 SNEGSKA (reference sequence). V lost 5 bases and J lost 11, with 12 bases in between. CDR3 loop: CSAERRGAFF. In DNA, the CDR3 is TGCAGTGCTGAAAGACGGGGGGCTTTCTTT.

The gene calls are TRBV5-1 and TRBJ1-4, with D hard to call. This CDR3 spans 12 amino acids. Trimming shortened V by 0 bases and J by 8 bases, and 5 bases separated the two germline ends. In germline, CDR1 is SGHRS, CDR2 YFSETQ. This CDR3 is CASSLDLEKLFF. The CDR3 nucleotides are TGCGCCAGCAGCTTGGATCTCGAAAAACTGTTTTTT.

CDR3 protein: CASSLYGPEGDEQFF. The DNA of the CDR3 is TGTGCCAGCAGCTTATATGGGCCAGAAGGCGATGAGCAGTTCTTC. The chain recombines TRBV7-3 with TRBJ2-1; D unresolved. The germline gives CDR1 SGHTA, CDR2 FQGTGA. The V and J ends lost 2 bases and 8 bases respectively, with 16 bases between them. This CDR3 region has 15 residues.

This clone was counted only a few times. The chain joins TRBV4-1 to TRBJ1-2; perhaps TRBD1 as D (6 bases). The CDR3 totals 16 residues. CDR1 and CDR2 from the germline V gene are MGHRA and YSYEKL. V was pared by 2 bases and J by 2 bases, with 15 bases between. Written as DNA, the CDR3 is TGCGCCAGCAGCCAACTGCTCGGGACACCGAACTATGGCTACACCTTC. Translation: CASSQLLGTPNYGYTF.

Here the CDR3 reads CASSSMGLRGYTF. CDR3 DNA: TGTGCCAGCAGCTCCATGGGGCTTAGAGGCTACACCTTC. V gene TRBV6-1 combines with J gene TRBJ1-2; tentative D call: TRBD1 (5 bases). Germline CDR1 and CDR2: MNHNS and SASEGT. The CDR3 sequence is 13 residues long. V was trimmed by 6 bases and J by 8 bases, leaving 16 bases between them.

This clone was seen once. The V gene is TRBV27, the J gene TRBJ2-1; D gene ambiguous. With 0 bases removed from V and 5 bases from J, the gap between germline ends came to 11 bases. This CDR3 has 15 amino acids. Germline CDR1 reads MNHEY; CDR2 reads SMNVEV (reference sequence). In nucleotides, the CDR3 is TGTGCCAGCAGTTTATCGCGCGGAGCACACAATGAGCAGTTCTTC. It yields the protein CASSLSRGAHNEQFF.

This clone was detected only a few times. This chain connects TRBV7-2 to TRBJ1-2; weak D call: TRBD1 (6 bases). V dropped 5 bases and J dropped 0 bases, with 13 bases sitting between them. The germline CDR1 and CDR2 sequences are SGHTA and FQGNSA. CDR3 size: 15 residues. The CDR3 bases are TGTGCCAGCAGCCCCCAGACAGGAACTAACTATGGCTACACCTTC. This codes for CASSPQTGTNYGYTF. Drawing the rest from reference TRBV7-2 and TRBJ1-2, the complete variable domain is GAGVSQSPSNKVTEKGKDVELRCDPISGHTALYWYRQSLGQGLEFLIYFQGNSAPDKSGLPSDRFSAERTGGSVSTLTIQRTQQEDSAVYLCASSPQTGTNYGYTFGSGTRLTVV.

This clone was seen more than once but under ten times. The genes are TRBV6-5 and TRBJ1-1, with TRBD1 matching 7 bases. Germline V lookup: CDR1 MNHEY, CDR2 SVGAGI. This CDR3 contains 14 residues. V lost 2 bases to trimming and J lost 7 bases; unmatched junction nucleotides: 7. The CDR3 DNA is TGTGCCAGCAGTTACGCCGGGACAGTTAGTGAAGCTTTCTTT. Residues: CASSYAGTVSEAFF.

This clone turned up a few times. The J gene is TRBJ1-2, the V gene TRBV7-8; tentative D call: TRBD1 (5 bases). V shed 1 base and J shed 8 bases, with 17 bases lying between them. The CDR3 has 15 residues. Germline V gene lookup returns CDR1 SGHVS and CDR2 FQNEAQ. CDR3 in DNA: TGTGCCAGCAGCTTAGAGCTGGGGCAGGTCCGGGGCTACACCTTC. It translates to CASSLELGQVRGYTF.

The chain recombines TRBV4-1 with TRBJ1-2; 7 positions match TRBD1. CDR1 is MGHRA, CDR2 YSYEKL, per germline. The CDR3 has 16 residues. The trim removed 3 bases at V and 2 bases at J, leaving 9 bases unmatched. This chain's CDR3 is CASSQEWGRGNYGYTF. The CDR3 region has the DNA TGCGCCAGCAGCCAGGAGTGGGGCAGGGGGAACTATGGCTACACCTTC.